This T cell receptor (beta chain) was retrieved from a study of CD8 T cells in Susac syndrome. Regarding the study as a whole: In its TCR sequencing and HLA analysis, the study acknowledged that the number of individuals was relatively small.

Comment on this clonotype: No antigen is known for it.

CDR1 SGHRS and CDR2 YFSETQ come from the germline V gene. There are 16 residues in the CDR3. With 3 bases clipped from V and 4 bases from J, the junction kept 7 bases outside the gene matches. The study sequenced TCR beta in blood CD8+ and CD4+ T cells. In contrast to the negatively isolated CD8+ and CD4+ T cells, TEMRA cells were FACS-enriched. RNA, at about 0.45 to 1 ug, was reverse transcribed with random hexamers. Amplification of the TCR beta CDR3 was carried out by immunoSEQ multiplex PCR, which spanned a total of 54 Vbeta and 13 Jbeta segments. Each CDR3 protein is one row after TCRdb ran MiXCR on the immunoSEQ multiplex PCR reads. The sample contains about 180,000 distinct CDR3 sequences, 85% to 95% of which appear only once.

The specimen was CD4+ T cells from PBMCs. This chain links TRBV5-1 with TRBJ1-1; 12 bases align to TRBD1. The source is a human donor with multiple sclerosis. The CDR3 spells CASSSGTGGLGTEAFF. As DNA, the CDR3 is TGCGCCAGCAGCTCCGGGACAGGGGGCTTAGGCACTGAAGCTTTCTTT.